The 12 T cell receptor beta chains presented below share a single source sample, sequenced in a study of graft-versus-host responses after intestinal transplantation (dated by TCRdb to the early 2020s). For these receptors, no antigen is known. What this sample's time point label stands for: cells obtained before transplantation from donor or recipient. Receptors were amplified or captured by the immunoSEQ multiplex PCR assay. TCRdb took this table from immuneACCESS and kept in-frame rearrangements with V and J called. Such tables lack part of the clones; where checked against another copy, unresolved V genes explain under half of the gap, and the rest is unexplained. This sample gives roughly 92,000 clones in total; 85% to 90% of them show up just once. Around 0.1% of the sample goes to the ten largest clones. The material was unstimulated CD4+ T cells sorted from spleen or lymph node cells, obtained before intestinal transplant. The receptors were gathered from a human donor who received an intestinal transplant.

The DNA of the CDR3 is TGTGCCAGCAGCTTCGGTGCAACTAATGAAAAACTGTTTTTT. Amino acids: CASSFGATNEKLFF. The rearrangement links TRBV11-2 to TRBJ1-4; D remains ambiguous. V lost 3 bases and J 0 bases, leaving 5 bases between the germline ends. This CDR3 is built from 14 residues. Germline CDR1 reads SGHAT; CDR2 reads FQNNGV.

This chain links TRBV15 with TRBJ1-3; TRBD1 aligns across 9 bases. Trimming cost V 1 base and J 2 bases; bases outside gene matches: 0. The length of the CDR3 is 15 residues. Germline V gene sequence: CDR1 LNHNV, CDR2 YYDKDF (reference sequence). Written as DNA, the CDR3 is TGTGCCACCAGCAGAGGACAGGGGGCTGGAAACACCATATATTTT. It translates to CATSRGQGAGNTIYF.

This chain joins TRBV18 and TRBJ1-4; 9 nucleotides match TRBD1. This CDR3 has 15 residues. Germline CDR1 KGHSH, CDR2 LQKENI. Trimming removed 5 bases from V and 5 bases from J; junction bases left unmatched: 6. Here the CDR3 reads CASSSVGQGNEKLFF. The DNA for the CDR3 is TGTGCCAGCTCATCCGTCGGACAGGGGAATGAAAAACTGTTTTTT.

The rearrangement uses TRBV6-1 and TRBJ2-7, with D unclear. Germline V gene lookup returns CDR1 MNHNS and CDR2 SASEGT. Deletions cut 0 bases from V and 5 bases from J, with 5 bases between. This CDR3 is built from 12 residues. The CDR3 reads CASSEASHEQYF. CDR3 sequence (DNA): TGTGCCAGCAGTGAAGCAAGCCACGAGCAGTACTTC.

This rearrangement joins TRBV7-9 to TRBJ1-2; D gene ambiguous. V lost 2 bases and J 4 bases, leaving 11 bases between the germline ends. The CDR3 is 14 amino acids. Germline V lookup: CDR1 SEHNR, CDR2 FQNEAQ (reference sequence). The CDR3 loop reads CASSLLDRVYGYTF. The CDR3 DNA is TGTGCCAGCAGCTTACTTGATCGGGTCTATGGCTACACCTTC.

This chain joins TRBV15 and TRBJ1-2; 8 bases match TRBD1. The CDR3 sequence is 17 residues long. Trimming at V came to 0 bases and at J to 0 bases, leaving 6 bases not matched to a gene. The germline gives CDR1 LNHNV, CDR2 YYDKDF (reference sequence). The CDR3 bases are TGTGCCACCAGCAGAGAGGACAGGGAACCAACTAACTATGGCTACACCTTC. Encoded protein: CATSREDREPTNYGYTF.

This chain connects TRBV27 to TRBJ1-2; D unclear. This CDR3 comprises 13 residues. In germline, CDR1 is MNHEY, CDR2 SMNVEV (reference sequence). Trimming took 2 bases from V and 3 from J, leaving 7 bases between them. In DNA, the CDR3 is TGTGCCAGCAGTTTACAGGAGGACTATGGCTACACCTTC. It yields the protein CASSLQEDYGYTF.

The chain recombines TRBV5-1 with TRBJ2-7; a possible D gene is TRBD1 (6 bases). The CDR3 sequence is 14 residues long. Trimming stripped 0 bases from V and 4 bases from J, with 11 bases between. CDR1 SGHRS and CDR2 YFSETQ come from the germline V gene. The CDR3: CASSLGGQAYEQYF. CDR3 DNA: TGCGCCAGCAGCTTGGGGGGACAAGCTTACGAGCAGTACTTC. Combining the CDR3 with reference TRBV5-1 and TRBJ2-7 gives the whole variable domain KAGVTQTPRYLIKTRGQQVTLSCSPISGHRSVSWYQQTPGQGLQFLFEYFSETQRNKGNFPGRFSGRQFSNSRSEMNVSTLELGDSALYLCASSLGGQAYEQYFGPGTRLTVT.

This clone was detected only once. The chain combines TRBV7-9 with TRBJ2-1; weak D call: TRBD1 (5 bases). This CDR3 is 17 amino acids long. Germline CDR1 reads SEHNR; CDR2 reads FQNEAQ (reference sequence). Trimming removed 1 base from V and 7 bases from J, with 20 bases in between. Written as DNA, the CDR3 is TGTGCCAGCAGCTTAGACTGGCAGGGTTTCATACAAAATGAGCAGTTCTTC. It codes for CASSLDWQGFIQNEQFF.

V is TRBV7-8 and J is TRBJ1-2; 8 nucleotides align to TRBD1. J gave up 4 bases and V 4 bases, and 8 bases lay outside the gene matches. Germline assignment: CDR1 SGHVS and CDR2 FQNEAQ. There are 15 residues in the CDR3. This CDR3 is CASSSLAGGSYGYTF. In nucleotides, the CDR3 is TGTGCCAGCAGCTCCCTAGCAGGGGGCAGCTATGGCTACACCTTC.

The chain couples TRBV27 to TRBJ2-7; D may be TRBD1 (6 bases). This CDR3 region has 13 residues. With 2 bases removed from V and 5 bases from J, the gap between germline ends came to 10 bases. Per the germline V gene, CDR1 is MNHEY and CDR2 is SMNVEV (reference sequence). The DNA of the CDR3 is TGTGCCAGCAGTTTACAAGGGGGAGACGAGCAGTACTTC. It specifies CASSLQGGDEQYF.

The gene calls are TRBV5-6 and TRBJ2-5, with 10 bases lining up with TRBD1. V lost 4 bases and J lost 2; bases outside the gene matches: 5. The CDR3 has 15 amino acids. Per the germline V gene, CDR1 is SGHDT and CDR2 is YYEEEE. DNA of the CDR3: TGTGCCAGCAGCGATCCGGGACAGGGGCAAGAGACCCAGTACTTC. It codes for CASSDPGQGQETQYF.